This TCR beta chain was sequenced during a study of beta chain features in type 1 diabetes. Study summary: No patient-donor differences in age, gender, total cells or subset yield. All samples combined gave about 100 million sorted cells for examination. Study-wide results and caveats: Type 1 diabetes patients showed fewer insertions and more deletions at VDJ junctions. The naive, central memory and Treg TCRB repertoires looked more alike in patients than they did in healthy donors. All four CD4+ subsets from Type 1 diabetes patients carried moderately but significantly shorter TCRB CDR3s.

As concerns this clone: Its specificity is unknown.

Expressed TCRB transcripts were sequenced after all isolated RNA was converted to cDNA. TCRdb keeps only in-frame clones here, not all; method: immunoSEQ multiplex PCR. The sample shows 600,000 to 700,000 clones, 10% to 15% of them seen only once. Sequenced sample: naive CD4+ T cells from blood. The receptor's source is a man younger than 30 with type 1 diabetes.

CDR3: CASITPRTGGGQPQHF. The CDR3 region has the DNA TGTGCCAGCATTACCCCTCGGACAGGGGGAGGTCAGCCCCAGCATTTT. The chain carries TRBV28 and TRBJ1-5, with 10 bases identical to TRBD1. This CDR3 is built from 16 residues. Germline CDR1 is MDHEN and CDR2 is SYDVKM. The V gene end was trimmed by 7 bases and the J gene end by 6 bases; junction bases not matched to a gene: 12.